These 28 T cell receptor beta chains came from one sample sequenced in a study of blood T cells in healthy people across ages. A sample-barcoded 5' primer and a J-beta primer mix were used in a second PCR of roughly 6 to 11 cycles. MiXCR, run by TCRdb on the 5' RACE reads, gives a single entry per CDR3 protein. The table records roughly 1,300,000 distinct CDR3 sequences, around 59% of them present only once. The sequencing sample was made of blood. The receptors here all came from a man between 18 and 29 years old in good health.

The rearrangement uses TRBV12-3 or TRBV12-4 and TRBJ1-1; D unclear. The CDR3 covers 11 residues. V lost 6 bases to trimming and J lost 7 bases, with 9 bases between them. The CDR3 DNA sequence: TGTGCCAGCAGCCCCGACTTTGAAGCTTTCTTT. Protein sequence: CASSPDFEAFF.

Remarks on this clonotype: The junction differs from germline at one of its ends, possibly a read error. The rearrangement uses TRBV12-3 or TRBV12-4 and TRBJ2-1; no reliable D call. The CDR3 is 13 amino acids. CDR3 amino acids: CASSVATVGEQFF. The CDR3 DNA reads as TGTGCCAGCAGTGTAGCAACTGTGGGGGAGCAGTTCTTC.

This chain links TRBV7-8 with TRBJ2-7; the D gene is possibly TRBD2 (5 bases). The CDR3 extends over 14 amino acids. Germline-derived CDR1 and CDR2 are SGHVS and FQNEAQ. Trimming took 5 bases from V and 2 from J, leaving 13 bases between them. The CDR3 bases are TGTGCCAGCAGCCGGACTTCGACCACCTACGAGCAGTACTTC. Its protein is CASSRTSTTYEQYF.

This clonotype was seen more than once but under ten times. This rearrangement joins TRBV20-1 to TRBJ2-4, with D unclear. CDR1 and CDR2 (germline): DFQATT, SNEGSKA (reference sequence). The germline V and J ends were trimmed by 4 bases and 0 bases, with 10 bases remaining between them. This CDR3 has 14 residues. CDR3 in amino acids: CSAKRNLAKNIQYF. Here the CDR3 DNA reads TGCAGTGCTAAAAGAAACTTAGCCAAAAACATTCAGTACTTC.

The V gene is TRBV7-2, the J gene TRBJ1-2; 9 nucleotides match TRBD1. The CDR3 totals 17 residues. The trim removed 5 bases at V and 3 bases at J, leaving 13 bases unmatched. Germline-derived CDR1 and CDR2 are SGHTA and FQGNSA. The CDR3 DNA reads TGTGCCAGCAGCCCAGGGACAGGGAAAAAGTCGGACTATGGCTACACCTTC. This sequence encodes CASSPGTGKKSDYGYTF.

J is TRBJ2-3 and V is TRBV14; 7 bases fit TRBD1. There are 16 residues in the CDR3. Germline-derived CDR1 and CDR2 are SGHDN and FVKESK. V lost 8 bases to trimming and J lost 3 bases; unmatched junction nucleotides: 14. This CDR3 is CASSKEGARKTDTQYF. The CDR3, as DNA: TGTGCCAGCTCGAAAGAGGGGGCCAGGAAGACAGATACGCAGTATTTT.

The DNA of the CDR3 is TGTGCCAGCAGCCAAATTAGGAGCTCCTACAATGAGCAGTTCTTC. Translated, it gives CASSQIRSSYNEQFF. The genes are TRBV5-6 and TRBJ2-1, with D hard to call. The length of the CDR3 is 15 residues. Germline loops: CDR1 SGHDT, CDR2 YYEEEE. V dropped 4 bases and J dropped 0 bases, with 11 bases sitting between them.

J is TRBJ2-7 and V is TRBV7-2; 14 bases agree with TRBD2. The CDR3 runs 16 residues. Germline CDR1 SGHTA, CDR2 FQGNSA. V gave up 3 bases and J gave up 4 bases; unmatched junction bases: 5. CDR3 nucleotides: TGTGCCAGCAGCTTCCAAGGACTAGCGGGAGGTTACGAGCAGTACTTC. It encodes CASSFQGLAGGYEQYF.

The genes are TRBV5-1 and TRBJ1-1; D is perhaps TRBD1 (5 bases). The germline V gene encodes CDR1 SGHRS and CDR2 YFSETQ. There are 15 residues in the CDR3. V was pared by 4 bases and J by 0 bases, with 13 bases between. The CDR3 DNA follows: TGCGCCAGCAGCAGGGGAGAATCACTGAACACTGAAGCTTTCTTT. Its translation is CASSRGESLNTEAFF.

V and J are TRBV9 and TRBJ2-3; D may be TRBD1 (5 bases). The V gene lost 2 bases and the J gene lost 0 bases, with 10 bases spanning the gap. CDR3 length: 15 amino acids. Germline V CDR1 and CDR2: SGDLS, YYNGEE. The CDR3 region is CASSVRAGSTDTQYF. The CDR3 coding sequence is TGTGCCAGCAGCGTCCGCGCAGGGAGCACAGATACGCAGTATTTT. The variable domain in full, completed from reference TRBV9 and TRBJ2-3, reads DSGVTQTPKHLITATGQRVTLRCSPRSGDLSVYWYQQSLDQGLQFLIQYYNGEERAKGNILERFSAQQFPDLHSELNLSSLELGDSALYFCASSVRAGSTDTQYFGPGTRLTVL.

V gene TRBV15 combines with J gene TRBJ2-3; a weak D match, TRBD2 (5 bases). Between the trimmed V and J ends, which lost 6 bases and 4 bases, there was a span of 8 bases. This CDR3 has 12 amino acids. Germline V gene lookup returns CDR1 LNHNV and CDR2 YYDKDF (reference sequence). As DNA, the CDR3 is TGTGCCACCAGAACGGGATCAGATACGCAGTATTTT. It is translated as CATRTGSDTQYF.

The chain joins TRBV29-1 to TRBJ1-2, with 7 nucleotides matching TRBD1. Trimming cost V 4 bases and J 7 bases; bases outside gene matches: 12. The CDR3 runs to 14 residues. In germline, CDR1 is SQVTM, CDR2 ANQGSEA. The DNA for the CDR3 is TGCAGCGTTGGAGGACCCGGGACAGATCTTGGCTACACCTTC. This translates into CSVGGPGTDLGYTF.

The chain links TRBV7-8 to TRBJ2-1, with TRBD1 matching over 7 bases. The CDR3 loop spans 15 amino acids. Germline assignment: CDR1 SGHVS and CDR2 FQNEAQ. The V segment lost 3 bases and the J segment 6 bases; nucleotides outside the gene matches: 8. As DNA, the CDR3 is TGTGCCAGCAGCTTGCCAGGACAGGCCCTCAATGAGCAGTTCTTC. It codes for CASSLPGQALNEQFF.

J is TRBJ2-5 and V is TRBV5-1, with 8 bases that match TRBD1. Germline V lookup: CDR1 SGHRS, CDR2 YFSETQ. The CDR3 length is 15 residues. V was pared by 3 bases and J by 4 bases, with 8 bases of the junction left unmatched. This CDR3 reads CASSWDAQGAETQYF. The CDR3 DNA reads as TGCGCCAGCAGCTGGGATGCTCAGGGGGCAGAGACCCAGTACTTC.

The CDR3 coding sequence is TGTGCCAGCAGCTCCCTCACAGGGCTCCATGAGCAGTTCTTC. Its protein is CASSSLTGLHEQFF. V gene TRBV11-2 combines with J gene TRBJ2-1; D may be TRBD1 (6 bases). This CDR3 contains 14 residues. Germline CDR1 and CDR2: SGHAT and FQNNGV. Between the trimmed V and J ends, which lost 4 bases and 8 bases, there was a span of 15 bases.

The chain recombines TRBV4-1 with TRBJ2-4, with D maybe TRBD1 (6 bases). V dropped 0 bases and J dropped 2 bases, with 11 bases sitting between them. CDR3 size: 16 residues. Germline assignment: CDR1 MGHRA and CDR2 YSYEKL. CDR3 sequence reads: CASSQEQGTTKNIQYF. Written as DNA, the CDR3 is TGCGCCAGCAGCCAAGAACAGGGAACTACCAAAAACATTCAGTACTTC.

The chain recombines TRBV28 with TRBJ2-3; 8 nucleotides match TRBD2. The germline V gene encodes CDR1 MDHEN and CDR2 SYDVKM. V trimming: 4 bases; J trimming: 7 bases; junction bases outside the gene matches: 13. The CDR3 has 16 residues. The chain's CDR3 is CASSSPRTGGPNTQYF. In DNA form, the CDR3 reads TGTGCCAGCAGTTCCCCCCGGACGGGGGGGCCGAATACGCAGTATTTT.

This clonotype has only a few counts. The DNA of the CDR3 is TGTGCCAGCTGTAGAGGAGCTAACTATGGCTACACCTTC. Encoded protein: CASCRGANYGYTF. This chain links TRBV6-5 with TRBJ1-2; D is unclear. This CDR3 contains 13 residues. Germline V CDR1 and CDR2: MNHEY, SVGAGI. V was cut by 8 bases and J by 0 bases, with 10 bases left in between.

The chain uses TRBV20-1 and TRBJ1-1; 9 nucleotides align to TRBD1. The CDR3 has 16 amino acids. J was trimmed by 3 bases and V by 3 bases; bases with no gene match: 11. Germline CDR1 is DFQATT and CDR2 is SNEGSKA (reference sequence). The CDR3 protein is CSASPGTGSSDTEAFF. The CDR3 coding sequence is TGCAGTGCTAGCCCCGGGACAGGGAGTTCGGACACTGAAGCTTTCTTT.

CDR3 sequence reads: CSAIPEETQFF. The CDR3 DNA is TGCAGTGCTATCCCAGAAGAGACCCAGTTCTTC. This rearrangement joins TRBV20-1 to TRBJ2-1, with D uncertain. The germline V and J ends were trimmed by 4 bases and 13 bases, with 14 bases remaining between them. CDR1 and CDR2 (germline): DFQATT, SNEGSKA (reference sequence). CDR3 length equals 11 residues.

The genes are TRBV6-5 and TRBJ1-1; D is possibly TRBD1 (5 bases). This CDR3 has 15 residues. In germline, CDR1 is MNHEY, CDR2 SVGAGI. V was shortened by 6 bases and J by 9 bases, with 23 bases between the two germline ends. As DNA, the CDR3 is TGTGCCAGCAGCCAGGGACTAACGGGCGGTGGGAAAGCTTTCTTT. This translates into CASSQGLTGGGKAFF.

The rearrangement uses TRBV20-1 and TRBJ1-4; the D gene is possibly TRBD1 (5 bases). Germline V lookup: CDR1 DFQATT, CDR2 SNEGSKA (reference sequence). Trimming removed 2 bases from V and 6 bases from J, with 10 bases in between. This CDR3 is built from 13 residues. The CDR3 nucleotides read TGCAGTGCTAGATTCGGGACCCATGAAAAACTGTTTTTT. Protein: CSARFGTHEKLFF.

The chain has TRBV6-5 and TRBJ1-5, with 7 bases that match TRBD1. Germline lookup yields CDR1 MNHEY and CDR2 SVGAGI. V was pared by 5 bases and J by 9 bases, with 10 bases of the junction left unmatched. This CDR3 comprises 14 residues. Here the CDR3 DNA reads TGTGCCAGCAGTAGAACCCAGACAGGGCGGCCCCAGCATTTT. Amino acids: CASSRTQTGRPQHF.

The CDR3 sequence is CASSWAPSGGNLREQYF. CDR3 in DNA: TGTGCCAGCAGCTGGGCTCCTAGCGGGGGGAATCTACGAGAGCAGTACTTC. This rearrangement joins TRBV6-1 to TRBJ2-7, with 11 positions matching TRBD2. After removal of 6 bases from V and 7 bases from J, the junction contained 17 bases not matched to a gene. Per the germline V gene, CDR1 is MNHNS and CDR2 is SASEGT. There are 17 residues in the CDR3.

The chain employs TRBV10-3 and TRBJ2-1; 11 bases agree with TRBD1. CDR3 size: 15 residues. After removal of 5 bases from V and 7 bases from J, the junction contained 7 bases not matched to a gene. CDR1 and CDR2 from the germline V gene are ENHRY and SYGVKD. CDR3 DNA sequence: TGTGCCATCAGTACACCCGGGACAGGGGGGAATGAGCAGTTCTTC. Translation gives CAISTPGTGGNEQFF.

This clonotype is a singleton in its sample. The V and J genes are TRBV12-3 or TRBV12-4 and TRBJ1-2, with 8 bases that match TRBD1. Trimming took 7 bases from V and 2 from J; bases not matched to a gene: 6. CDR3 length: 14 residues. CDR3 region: CASTPGTGNYGYTF. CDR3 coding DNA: TGTGCCAGCACCCCCGGGACAGGAAACTATGGCTACACCTTC.

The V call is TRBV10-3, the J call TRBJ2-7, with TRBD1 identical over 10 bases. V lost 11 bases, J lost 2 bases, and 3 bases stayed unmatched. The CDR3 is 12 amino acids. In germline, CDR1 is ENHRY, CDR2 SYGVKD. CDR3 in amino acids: CAGGTGAYEQYF. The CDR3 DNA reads TGTGCCGGGGGGACAGGGGCCTACGAGCAGTACTTC.

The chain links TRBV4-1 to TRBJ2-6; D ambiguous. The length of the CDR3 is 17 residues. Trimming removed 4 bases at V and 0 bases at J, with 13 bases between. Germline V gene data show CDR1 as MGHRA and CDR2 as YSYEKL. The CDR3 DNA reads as TGCGCCAGCAGCCGAGTTAGTTGGACCTCTGGGGCCAACGTCCTGACTTTC. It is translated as CASSRVSWTSGANVLTF.